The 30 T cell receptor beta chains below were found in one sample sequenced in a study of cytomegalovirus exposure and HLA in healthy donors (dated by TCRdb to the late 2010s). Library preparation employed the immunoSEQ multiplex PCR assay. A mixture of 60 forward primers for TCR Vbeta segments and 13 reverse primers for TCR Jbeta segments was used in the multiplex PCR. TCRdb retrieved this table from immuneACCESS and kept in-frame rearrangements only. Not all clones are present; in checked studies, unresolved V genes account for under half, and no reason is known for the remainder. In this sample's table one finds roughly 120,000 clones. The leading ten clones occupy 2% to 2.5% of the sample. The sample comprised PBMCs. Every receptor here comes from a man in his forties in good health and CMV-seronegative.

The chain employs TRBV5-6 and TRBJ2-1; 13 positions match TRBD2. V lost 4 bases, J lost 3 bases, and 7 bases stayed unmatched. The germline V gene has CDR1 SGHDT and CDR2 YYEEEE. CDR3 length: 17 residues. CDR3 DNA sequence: TGTGCCAGCAGCCCGGGACTAGCGGGAATGAACTACAATGAGCAGTTCTTC. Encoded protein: CASSPGLAGMNYNEQFF.

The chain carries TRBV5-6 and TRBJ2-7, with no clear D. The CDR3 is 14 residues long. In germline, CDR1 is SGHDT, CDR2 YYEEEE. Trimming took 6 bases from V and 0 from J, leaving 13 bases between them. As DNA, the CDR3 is TGTGCCAGCATCCCGTGGGCAGTCTCCTACGAGCAGTACTTC. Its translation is CASIPWAVSYEQYF.

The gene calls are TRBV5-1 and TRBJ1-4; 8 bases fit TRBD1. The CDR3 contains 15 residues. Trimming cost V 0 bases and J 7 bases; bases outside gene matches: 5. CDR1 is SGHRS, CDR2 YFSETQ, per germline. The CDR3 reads CASSLAQGAGEKLFF. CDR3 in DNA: TGCGCCAGCAGCTTGGCCCAGGGGGCGGGTGAAAAACTGTTTTTT.

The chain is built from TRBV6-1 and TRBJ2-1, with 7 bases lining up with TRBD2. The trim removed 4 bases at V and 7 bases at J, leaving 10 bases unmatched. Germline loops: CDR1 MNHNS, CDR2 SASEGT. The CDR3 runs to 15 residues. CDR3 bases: TGTGCCAGCAGTGCCTCGCGAGCGGGGATAAATGAGCAGTTCTTC. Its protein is CASSASRAGINEQFF.

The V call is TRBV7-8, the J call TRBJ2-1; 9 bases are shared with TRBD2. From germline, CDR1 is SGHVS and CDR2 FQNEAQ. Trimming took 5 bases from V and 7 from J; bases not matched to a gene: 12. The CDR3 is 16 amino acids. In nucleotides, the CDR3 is TGTGCCAGCAGCAGAGTAGCGGGAGCTAGGGAGAATGAGCAGTTCTTC. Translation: CASSRVAGARENEQFF.

This chain's CDR3 is CASSTREVGNQPQHF. CDR3 in DNA: TGTGCCAGCAGCACCAGGGAGGTGGGCAATCAGCCCCAGCATTTT. The chain has TRBV7-8 and TRBJ1-5; possible D gene TRBD1, 5 bases. Trimming took 5 bases from V and 2 from J, leaving 13 bases between them. The CDR3 has 15 amino acids. Germline V CDR1 and CDR2: SGHVS, FQNEAQ.

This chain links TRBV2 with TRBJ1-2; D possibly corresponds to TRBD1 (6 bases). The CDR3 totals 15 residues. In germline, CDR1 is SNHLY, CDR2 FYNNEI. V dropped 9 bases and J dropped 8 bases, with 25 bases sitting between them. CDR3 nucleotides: TGTGCCAGTAAGATACAGGGTCCTCTTACAGGCGGCTACACCTTC. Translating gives CASKIQGPLTGGYTF.

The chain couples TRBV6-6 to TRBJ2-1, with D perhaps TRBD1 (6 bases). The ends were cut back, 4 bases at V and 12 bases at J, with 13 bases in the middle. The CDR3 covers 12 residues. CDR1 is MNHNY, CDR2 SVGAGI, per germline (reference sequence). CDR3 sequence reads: CASSFRQAWQFF. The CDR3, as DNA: TGTGCCAGCAGTTTCCGACAGGCTTGGCAGTTCTTC.

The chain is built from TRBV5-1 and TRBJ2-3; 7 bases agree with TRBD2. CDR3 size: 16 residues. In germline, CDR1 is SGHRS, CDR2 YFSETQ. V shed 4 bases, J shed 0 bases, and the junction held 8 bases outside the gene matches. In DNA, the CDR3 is TGCGCCAGCAGCCCTCGGGGGAGGGCAAGCACAGATACGCAGTATTTT. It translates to CASSPRGRASTDTQYF.

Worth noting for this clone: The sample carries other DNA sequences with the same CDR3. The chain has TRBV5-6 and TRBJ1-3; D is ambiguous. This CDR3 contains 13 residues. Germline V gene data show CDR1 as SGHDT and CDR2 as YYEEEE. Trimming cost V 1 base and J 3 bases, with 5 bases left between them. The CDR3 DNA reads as TGTGCCAGCAGCTTGCCCGGTGGAAACACCATATATTTT. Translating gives CASSLPGGNTIYF.

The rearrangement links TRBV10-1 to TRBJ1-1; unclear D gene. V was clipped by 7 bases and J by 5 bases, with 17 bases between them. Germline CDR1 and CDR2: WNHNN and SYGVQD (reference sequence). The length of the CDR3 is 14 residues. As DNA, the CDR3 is TGCGCCAGCAAAGCAGCGGGATCGGGAACTGAAGCTTTCTTT. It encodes CASKAAGSGTEAFF.

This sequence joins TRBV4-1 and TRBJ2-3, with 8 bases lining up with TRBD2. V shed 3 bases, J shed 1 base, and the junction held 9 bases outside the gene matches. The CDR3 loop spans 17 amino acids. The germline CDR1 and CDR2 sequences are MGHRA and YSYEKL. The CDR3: CASSQKILTSGTDTQYF. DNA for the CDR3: TGCGCCAGCAGCCAGAAAATATTGACTAGCGGCACAGATACGCAGTATTTT.

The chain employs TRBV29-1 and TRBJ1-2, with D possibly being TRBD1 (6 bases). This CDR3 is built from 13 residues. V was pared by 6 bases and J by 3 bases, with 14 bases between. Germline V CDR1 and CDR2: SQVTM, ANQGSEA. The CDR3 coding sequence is TGCAGCGTAAAACAGGGTGGCGACTATGGCTACACCTTC. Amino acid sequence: CSVKQGGDYGYTF.

CDR3 sequence reads: CASRGDRLNTGELFF. The CDR3 nucleotides are TGTGCCAGCAGAGGGGACAGATTAAACACCGGGGAGCTGTTTTTT. The V gene is TRBV2, the J gene TRBJ2-2, with 7 bases lining up with TRBD1. Germline V gene sequence: CDR1 SNHLY, CDR2 FYNNEI. This CDR3 contains 15 residues. V dropped 6 bases and J dropped 2; count of bases not matched to a gene: 6.

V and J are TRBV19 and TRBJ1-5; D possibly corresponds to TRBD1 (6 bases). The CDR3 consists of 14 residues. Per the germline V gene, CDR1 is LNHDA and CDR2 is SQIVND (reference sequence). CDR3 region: CASRAGDSNQPQHF. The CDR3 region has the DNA TGTGCGAGCAGGGCAGGGGATAGCAATCAGCCCCAGCATTTT.

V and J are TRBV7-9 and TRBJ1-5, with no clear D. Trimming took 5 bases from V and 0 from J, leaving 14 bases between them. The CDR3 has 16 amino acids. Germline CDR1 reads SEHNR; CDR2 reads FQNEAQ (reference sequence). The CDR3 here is CASSSVVGGSNQPQHF. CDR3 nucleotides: TGTGCCAGCAGCAGTGTAGTTGGCGGTAGCAATCAGCCCCAGCATTTT.

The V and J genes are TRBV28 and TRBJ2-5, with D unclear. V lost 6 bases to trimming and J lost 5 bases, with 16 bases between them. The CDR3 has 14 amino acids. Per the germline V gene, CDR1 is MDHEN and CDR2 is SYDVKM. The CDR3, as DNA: TGTGCCAGCAGACCCGTGTGGGCTGGGGAGACCCAGTACTTC. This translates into CASRPVWAGETQYF.

The CDR3 is CASSLARQPNSPLHF. CDR3 sequence (DNA): TGTGCCAGCAGCTTAGCAAGACAGCCTAATTCACCCCTCCACTTT. The gene calls are TRBV7-2 and TRBJ1-6; D is perhaps TRBD1 (5 bases). Per germline, CDR1 SGHTA and CDR2 FQGNSA. CDR3 length: 15 amino acids. Trimming removed 0 bases at V and 6 bases at J, with 9 bases between.

CDR3 residues: CASSDGTGGKRDTQYF. CDR3 bases: TGTGCCAGCAGTGACGGGACTGGCGGGAAACGAGATACGCAGTATTTT. The V gene is TRBV28, the J gene TRBJ2-3; TRBD2 might be the D (6 bases). Germline CDR1 MDHEN, CDR2 SYDVKM. The length of the CDR3 is 16 residues. The V gene lost 5 bases and the J gene lost 5 bases, with 20 bases spanning the gap.

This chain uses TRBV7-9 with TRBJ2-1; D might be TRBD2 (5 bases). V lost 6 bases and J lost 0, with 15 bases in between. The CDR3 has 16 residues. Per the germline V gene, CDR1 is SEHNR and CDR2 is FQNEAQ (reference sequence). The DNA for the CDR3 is TGTGCCAGCAGTCCGACGGGGTCGAGCTCCTACAATGAGCAGTTCTTC. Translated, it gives CASSPTGSSSYNEQFF.

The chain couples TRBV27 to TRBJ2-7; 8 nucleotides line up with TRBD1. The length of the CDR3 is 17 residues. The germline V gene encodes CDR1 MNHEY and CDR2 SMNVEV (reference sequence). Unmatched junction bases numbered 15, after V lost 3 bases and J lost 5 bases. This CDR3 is CASSFYPDRDGFDEQYF. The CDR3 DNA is TGTGCCAGCAGTTTCTACCCGGACAGGGACGGGTTTGACGAGCAGTACTTC.

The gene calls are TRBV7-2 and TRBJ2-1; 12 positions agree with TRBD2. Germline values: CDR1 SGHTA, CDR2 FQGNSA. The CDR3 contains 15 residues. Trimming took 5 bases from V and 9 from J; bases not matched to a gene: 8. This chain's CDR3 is CASSMWTSGDGEQFF. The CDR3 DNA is TGTGCCAGCAGCATGTGGACTAGCGGGGACGGTGAGCAGTTCTTC.

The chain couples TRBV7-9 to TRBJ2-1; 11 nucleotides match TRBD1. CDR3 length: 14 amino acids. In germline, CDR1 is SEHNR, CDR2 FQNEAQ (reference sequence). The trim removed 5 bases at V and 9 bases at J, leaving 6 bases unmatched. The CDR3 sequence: CASSAGTGGGEQFF. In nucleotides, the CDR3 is TGTGCCAGCAGCGCCGGGACAGGGGGGGGTGAGCAGTTCTTC.

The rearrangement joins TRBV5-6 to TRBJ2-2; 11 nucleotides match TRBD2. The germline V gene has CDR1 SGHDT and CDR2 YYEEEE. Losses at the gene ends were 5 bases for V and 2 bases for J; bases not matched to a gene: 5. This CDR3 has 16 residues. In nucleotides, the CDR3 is TGTGCCAGCAGTTCCGGGACTAGCGGCAACACCGGGGAGCTGTTTTTT. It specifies CASSSGTSGNTGELFF.

The CDR3 DNA sequence: TGTGCCAGCAGTGTGCAGGGGACAATTGCCTACAATGAGCAGTTCTTC. Protein: CASSVQGTIAYNEQFF. This sequence joins TRBV6-1 and TRBJ2-1; weak D call: TRBD1 (6 bases). Germline CDR1 is MNHNS and CDR2 is SASEGT. This CDR3 is built from 16 residues. V lost 4 bases and J lost 2, with 15 bases in between.

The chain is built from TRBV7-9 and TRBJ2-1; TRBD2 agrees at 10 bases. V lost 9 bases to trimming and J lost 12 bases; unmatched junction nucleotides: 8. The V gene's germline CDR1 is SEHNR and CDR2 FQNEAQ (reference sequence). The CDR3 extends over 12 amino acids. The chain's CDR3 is CARGSTSGMQFF. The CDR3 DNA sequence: TGTGCCAGGGGCTCCACTAGCGGGATGCAGTTCTTC.

CDR3 in amino acids: CASSQDMSGSGYEQYF. For the CDR3, the DNA is TGTGCCAGCAGCCAAGATATGAGCGGGAGCGGCTACGAGCAGTACTTC. The chain has TRBV14 and TRBJ2-7; 8 bases align to TRBD2. Per the germline V gene, CDR1 is SGHDN and CDR2 is FVKESK. The CDR3 is 16 residues long. Trimming took 0 bases from V and 3 from J; bases not matched to a gene: 7.

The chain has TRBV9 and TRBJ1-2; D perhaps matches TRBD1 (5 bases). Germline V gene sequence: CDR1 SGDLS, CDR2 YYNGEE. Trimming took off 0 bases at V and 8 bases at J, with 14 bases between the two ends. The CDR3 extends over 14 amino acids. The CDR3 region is CASSVDGRVGGYTF. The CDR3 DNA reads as TGTGCCAGCAGCGTAGACGGCAGGGTCGGCGGCTACACCTTC.

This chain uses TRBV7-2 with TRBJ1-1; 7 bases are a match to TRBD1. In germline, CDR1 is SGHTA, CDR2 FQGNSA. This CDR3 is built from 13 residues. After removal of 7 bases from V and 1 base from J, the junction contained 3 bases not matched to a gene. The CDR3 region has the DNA TGTGCCAGCAACAGGGGACGGAACACTGAAGCTTTCTTT. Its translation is CASNRGRNTEAFF. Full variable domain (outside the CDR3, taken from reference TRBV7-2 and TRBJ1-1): GAGVSQSPSNKVTEKGKDVELRCDPISGHTALYWYRQSLGQGLEFLIYFQGNSAPDKSGLPSDRFSAERTGGSVSTLTIQRTQQEDSAVYLCASNRGRNTEAFFGQGTRLTVV.

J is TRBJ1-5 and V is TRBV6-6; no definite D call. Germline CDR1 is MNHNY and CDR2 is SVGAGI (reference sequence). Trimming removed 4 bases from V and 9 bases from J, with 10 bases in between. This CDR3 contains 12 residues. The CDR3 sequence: CASSSTGWPQHF. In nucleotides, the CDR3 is TGTGCCAGCAGTTCCACCGGTTGGCCCCAGCATTTT.